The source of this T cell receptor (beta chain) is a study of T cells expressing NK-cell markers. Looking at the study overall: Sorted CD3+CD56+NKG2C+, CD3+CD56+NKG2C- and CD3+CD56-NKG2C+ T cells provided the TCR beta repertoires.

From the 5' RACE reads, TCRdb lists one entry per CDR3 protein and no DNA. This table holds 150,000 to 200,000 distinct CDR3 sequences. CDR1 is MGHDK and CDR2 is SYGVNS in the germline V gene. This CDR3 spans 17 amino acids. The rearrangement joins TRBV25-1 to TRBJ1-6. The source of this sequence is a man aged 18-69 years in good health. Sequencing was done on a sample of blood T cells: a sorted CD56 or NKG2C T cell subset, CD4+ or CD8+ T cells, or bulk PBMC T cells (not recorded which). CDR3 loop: CASSEYRVGRNNSPLHF. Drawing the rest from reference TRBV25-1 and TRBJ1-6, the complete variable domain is EADIYQTPRYLVIGTGKKITLECSQTMGHDKMYWYQQDPGMELHLIHYSYGVNSTEKGDLSSESTVSRIRTEHFPLTLESARPSHTSQYLCASSEYRVGRNNSPLHFGNGTRLTVT.